What follows are 6 T cell receptor beta chains derived from one specimen sequenced in a study of CD8 T cells in ankylosing spondylitis. TCRdb reprocessed the 5' RACE reads with MiXCR, giving one entry per CDR3 protein. The data show some 240,000 distinct CDR3 sequences, approximately 24% seen once. The sample comprised blood, either unsorted or a sorted T cell fraction (not recorded which). The receptors were gathered from a male donor with ankylosing spondylitis or in good health (not recorded which).

This clonotype was counted ten times or more. The rearrangement uses TRBV20-1 and TRBJ1-1; D is undetermined. Per the germline V gene, CDR1 is DFQATT and CDR2 is SNEGSKA (reference sequence). V lost 7 bases, J lost 4 bases, and 10 bases lay in between. The CDR3 length is 11 residues. CDR3 in amino acids: CSGATTTEAFF. CDR3 DNA sequence: TGCAGTGGGGCGACTACCACTGAAGCTTTCTTT.

This clonotype was detected many times. V gene TRBV20-1 combines with J gene TRBJ1-5, with a weak D call TRBD1 (5 bases). The CDR3 runs 14 residues. Germline V CDR1 and CDR2: DFQATT, SNEGSKA (reference sequence). Trimming removed 5 bases from V and 0 bases from J, with 11 bases in between. CDR3 in DNA: TGCAGTGCTCGGGACGGAAATAGCAATCAGCCCCAGCATTTT. This codes for CSARDGNSNQPQHF.

This clonotype was found many times. The rearrangement uses TRBV7-8 and TRBJ2-7; D is possibly TRBD1 or TRBD2 (5 bases each). The CDR3 has 11 amino acids. Germline V CDR1 and CDR2: SGHVS, FQNEAQ. V lost 4 bases, J lost 9 bases, and 10 bases lay in between. The CDR3 DNA reads TGTGCCAGCAGCTGGGACGGTTCGCAGTACTTC. Protein sequence: CASSWDGSQYF.

This clonotype was observed many times. The V call is TRBV29-1, the J call TRBJ2-7, with 10 bases fitting TRBD1. CDR3 length equals 16 residues. Germline V gene lookup returns CDR1 SQVTM and CDR2 ANQGSEA. Trimming took 5 bases from V and 3 from J; bases not matched to a gene: 13. In DNA, the CDR3 is TGCAGCGTTAGGTACCGGGACAGGGGTTCTCACTACGAGCAGTACTTC. As protein: CSVRYRDRGSHYEQYF.

The chain carries TRBV20-1 and TRBJ2-5, with D unclear. The CDR3 extends over 13 amino acids. From germline, CDR1 is DFQATT and CDR2 SNEGSKA (reference sequence). Trimming removed 0 bases from V and 3 bases from J, with 8 bases in between. The CDR3 DNA reads as TGCAGTGCTAGAGATCTCAGTAAAGAGACCCAGTACTTC. As protein: CSARDLSKETQYF.

This clonotype was observed many times. The V call is TRBV20-1, the J call TRBJ2-1, with 7 bases matching TRBD1. Germline V lookup: CDR1 DFQATT, CDR2 SNEGSKA (reference sequence). The CDR3 is 17 residues long. V trimming: 0 bases; J trimming: 1 base; junction bases outside the gene matches: 9. The CDR3 spells CSARDQRTGASYNEQFF. CDR3 sequence (DNA): TGCAGTGCTAGAGATCAGAGGACAGGTGCTTCCTACAATGAGCAGTTCTTC.